What follows describes a single T cell receptor (beta chain). The CDR3 is 15 amino acids. Germline assignment: CDR1 ENHRY and CDR2 SYGVKD. V lost 3 bases to trimming and J lost 6 bases, with 12 bases between them. The sample comes from a study of control samples from healthy donors and cancer patients. Sequenced by immunoSEQ multiplex PCR; TCRdb stores in-frame clones only, minus some. The sample lists 120,000 to 150,000 clones, roughly 93% seen once, with 5.8% in the top ten. V and J are TRBV10-3 and TRBJ1-6; TRBD1 is a possible D gene (5 bases). The source material was blood. The TCR originated in a man in his late teens or twenties in good health. In nucleotides, the CDR3 is TGTGCCATCAGTGACGGGGGGAAAGGTAATTCACCCCTCCACTTT. Amino acid sequence: CAISDGGKGNSPLHF.